This T cell receptor (beta chain) was sequenced in a study of Graves' ophthalmopathy and Graves' hyperthyroidism. Points on this clonotype: The junction shows a germline mismatch at one end, possibly a read error.

Amplified material comprised TCR beta CDR3 regions derived from RNA transcripts. An opening RT-PCR round employed HTBI primers and preceded a second-round multiplex PCR. TCRdb reanalysed the multiplex PCR reads using MiXCR and keeps one entry per CDR3 protein. Here the sample spans 450,000 or so distinct CDR3 sequences, roughly an eighth being singletons. The CDR3 length is 16 residues. Germline V gene lookup returns CDR1 DFQATT and CDR2 SNEGSKA (reference sequence). Material: blood. The sequence was collected from a woman in her 30s with Graves' ophthalmopathy. This chain uses TRBV20-1 with TRBJ2-2; 10 positions agree with TRBD1. The CDR3, as DNA: TGCAGTGCTAGAGATCGGACAGGGGGAAACACCGGGGAGCTGCTTTTT. It is translated as CSARDRTGGNTGELLF.